This record concerns one T cell receptor (beta chain) sequence. The table lists this clonotype with many counts. Its specific antigen is unknown. Base qualities are missing; no much larger clone stands one base away. Interpreted using the paper, the treatment or condition label stands for: allogeneic hematopoietic cell transplantation with graft depleted of TCRalphabeta T cells and CD19 B cells. The transplant recipients were children given TCRalphabeta/CD19-depleted allogeneic hematopoietic cell grafts. This sample stems from a study of T-cell reconstitution after alpha-beta-depleted transplantation in children (dated by TCRdb to the mid-2010s). About the study as a whole: Using TCR repertoire profiling, the study quantitatively followed how T-cell immune reconstitution unfolded in children after TCRalphabeta/CD19-depleted allogeneic hematopoietic cell transplantation. General findings and caveats noted by the study authors: The apparently early alphabetaT-cell count recovery about two months after transplant was reportedly dependent on only several hundred rapidly expanded clones derived from non-depleted graft cells. Over subsequent months, a decline in hyperexpanded clone frequencies was noted, and after one year, T-cell counts and TCRbeta diversity were mostly ascribed to newly produced T cells. The high TCRbeta diversity at day 60 in some patients was ascribed to recipient T cells and intrathymic progenitors that had survived conditioning.

V and J are trimmed by 8 bases and 1 base, and the gene matches miss 27 bases of the junction. The germline V gene encodes CDR1 ENHRY and CDR2 SYGVKD. Including the terminal cysteine and phenylalanine, the CDR3 comprises 21 residues. The DNA shown is the 63-base CDR3, in frame from base 1. The receptor library was made with PCR. Sequencing instrument: Illumina HiSeq 2500. TCR library preparation used molecular barcoding, with unique molecular identifiers applied to normalize quantification of the TCRbeta repertoire. Using fastp at Q25 and MiXCR, TCRdb reprocessed the public reads and kept productive beta chains. CDR3 protein duplicates are merged, each entry listing the most common genes and DNA. This sample gives approximately 630,000 distinct CDR3 sequences in total; approximately 14% of them show up just once. Around 0.76% of the sample is in the top ten clones.

The TCR sequence derives from a girl aged 2 to 9 with congenital amegakaryocytic thrombocytopenia, due to receive a stem cell transplant. This chain is built from TRBV10-3 and TRBJ2-3; 7 nucleotides in the junction match TRBD2. The specimen comprised PBMCs, sampled before TCRalphabeta/CD19-depleted stem cell transplant. The CDR3 is CAIASTPIDRGERDRTDTQYF. The nucleotide sequence reads as follows: TGTGCCATCGCCAGCACCCCCATAGACCGCGGAGAGCGGGACCGCACAGATACGCAGTATTTT.